This T cell receptor (beta chain) was retrieved from a study of shared T cell receptors in the human thymus. The J segment lost 3 bases and the V segment lost 4 bases, leaving 2 bases of the junction unmatched. This CDR3 is 13 amino acids long. Germline CDR1 ENHRY, CDR2 SYGVKD. This clone was found a few times. TCRdb keeps only in-frame clones here, not all; method: immunoSEQ multiplex PCR. The sample holds about 660,000 clones, approximately 89% seen once. The same sample was also studied in work on human thymus T cells. Per that study: Thymic samples were excised during corrective heart operations.

V usage is TRBV10-3 and J usage is TRBJ2-7; 8 bases line up with TRBD1. The clonotype originates from a boy younger than two with a congenital heart defect. The sequenced sample consisted of thymocytes. CDR3 in amino acids: CAISATGGYEQYF. The CDR3 nucleotides are TGTGCCATCAGTGCCACAGGGGGCTACGAGCAGTACTTC.